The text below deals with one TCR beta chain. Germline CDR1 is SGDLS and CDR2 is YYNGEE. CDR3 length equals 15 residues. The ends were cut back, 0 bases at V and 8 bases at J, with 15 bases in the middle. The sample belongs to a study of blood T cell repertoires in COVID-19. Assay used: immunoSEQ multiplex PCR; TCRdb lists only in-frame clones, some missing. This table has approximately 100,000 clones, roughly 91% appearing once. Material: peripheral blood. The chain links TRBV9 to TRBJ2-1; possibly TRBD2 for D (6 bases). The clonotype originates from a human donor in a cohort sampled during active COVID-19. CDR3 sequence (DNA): TGTGCCAGCAGCGTAGGGGGACTCCCAAGGGATGAGCAGTTCTTC. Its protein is CASSVGGLPRDEQFF.